This T cell receptor beta chain derives from a study of blood T cell repertoires in COVID-19 (TCRdb year 2020). Regarding the complete study: Samples from collaborators originated in the United States, Italy and Spain and spanned both the acute and convalescent phases of COVID-19. The material from the prospective study consisted of cDNA or gDNA derived from T cells, B-cell-depleted T cells, or PBMCs. The dataset comprised deeply sampled blood TCRbeta repertoires from subjects exposed to, actively infected with, or recovered from COVID-19. The repertoires were released in a freely available public database intended as a resource for research on the immune response to SARS-CoV-2. The samples were drawn from two sources: the first 160 participants of the ongoing ImmuneRACE study, and 1,254 subjects contributed by 6 global collaborators. Sample metadata almost always included a de-identified subject ID, COVID-19 status, age in years and sex. Where available, HLA class I and class II types were obtained from metadata supplied by the sample provider rather than from assay-based typing. Broader findings and caveats from the paper: How much clinical and demographic metadata was included differed by source and by participant, and the metadata was provided uncurated.

The immunoSEQ Assay, a bias-controlled multiplex PCR, was used to amplify TCRbeta CDR3 regions from genomic DNA. As for the authors' bioinformatics: Nucleated cell counts per sample were estimated from amplification of reference gene primers within the assay. To quantify the absolute abundance of each unique TCRbeta CDR3 rearrangement, sequence reads were collapsed and filtered. For each sample, productive Simpson clonality was calculated as the square root of Simpson's diversity index across productive rearrangements. TCRdb mirrors the immuneACCESS table, restricted to in-frame sequences. Some clones are absent from its copies; in checked studies, under half trace to an unresolved V gene, and the reason for the others is unknown. Clone size and the V and J calls come from that table; the DNA yielded D and trimming. A total of 43,000 or so clones appear in this sample, 82% of them only once. Under 25% of the sample lies in the top ten.

A note on this clone: Its antigen is not yet known. The record has no base qualities; no much larger clone is one base away.

V gives up 0 bases and J gives up 3 bases, and the segment between their germline ends measures 9 bases. Per the germline V gene (reference sequence), GTSNPN is the CDR1 and SVGIG is the CDR2. Including cysteine and phenylalanine, the CDR3 has 14 amino acids. The only DNA kept is the CDR3, 42 bases in frame from the first base. Collaborating institutions collected whole blood in K2EDTA tubes following their own protocols. Collaborator samples were shipped for TCRbeta analysis as frozen whole blood, isolated PBMCs, or DNA extracted from either sample type. The source material was peripheral blood. The chain couples TRBV30 to TRBJ2-1; 5 matching bases give a weak D call of TRBD2. This receptor was obtained from a woman aged 60 to 75 with acute or convalescent COVID-19. Read as DNA, the sequence is TGTGCCTGGAGTGTTGGCACTAGCTACAATGAGCAGTTCTTC. The translation is CAWSVGTSYNEQFF.